This passage covers 3 T cell receptor beta chains from one sample sequenced in a study of blood T cell repertoires in COVID-19. The assay was immunoSEQ multiplex PCR, and TCRdb's table has in-frame clones only and misses some. This sample carries approximately 300,000 clones, around nine tenths of them seen once, and the ten largest clones take 6% to 7%. The sample consisted of peripheral blood. The receptors stem from a woman in her twenties or thirties with COVID-19, enrolled during active disease.

This clone was observed a few times. CDR3 protein: CASSEESRDEQYF. The CDR3 coding sequence is TGTGCCAGCAGTGAAGAGTCCCGGGACGAGCAGTACTTC. V and J are TRBV2 and TRBJ2-7; D gene unclear. This CDR3 has 13 amino acids. V was clipped by 1 base and J by 5 bases, with 9 bases between them. CDR1 is SNHLY and CDR2 is FYNNEI in the germline V gene.

The rearrangement joins TRBV18 to TRBJ2-2; tentatively, D is TRBD2 (6 bases). Germline V gene lookup returns CDR1 KGHSH and CDR2 LQKENI. The CDR3 contains 15 residues. V dropped 3 bases and J dropped 1 base, with 9 bases sitting between them. CDR3 DNA sequence: TGTGCCAGCTCACCGGCCGGGAGGAACACCGGGGAGCTGTTTTTT. Encoded protein: CASSPAGRNTGELFF.

This sequence joins TRBV25-1 and TRBJ2-1; 8 bases are a match to TRBD1. Germline loops: CDR1 MGHDK, CDR2 SYGVNS. The CDR3 is 16 residues long. V shed 6 bases, J shed 0 bases, and the junction held 7 bases outside the gene matches. The CDR3 spells CASSAGQVSSYNEQFF. The CDR3, as DNA: TGTGCCAGCAGCGCGGGACAGGTGAGCTCCTACAATGAGCAGTTCTTC.